A selection of T cell receptor beta chains follows, all from one sample in a study of T cell responses to AZD1222 COVID-19 vaccine. Here immunoSEQ multiplex PCR was the method, and the copy in TCRdb shows in-frame clones only, minus some. This table holds roughly 160,000 clones, around 90% found once. Sequencing used peripheral blood, obtained on day 0 of AZD1222 vaccination. All receptors come from an adult in good health. The CDR3 runs from the conserved cysteine through the conserved F or W. D genes are given only for firm matches. Size values are once, few and many counts, or a class for expanded clones, and some rows have none.

d_call | clone_size | cdr3_length | j_call | v_call | cdr3_aa | cdr3_nt
- | - | 14 | TRBJ2-5 | TRBV6-5 | CASSYQGSVGTQYF | TGTGCCAGCAGTTACCAGGGTTCGGTGGGGACCCAGTACTTC
TRBD1 | once | 16 | TRBJ1-1 | TRBV30 | CAWSRTRTGSNTEAFF | TGTGCCTGGAGTCGAACTCGGACAGGATCTAACACTGAAGCTTTCTTT
- | - | 16 | TRBJ2-5 | TRBV11-2 | CASTLRDHHSGETQYF | TGTGCCAGCACCTTAAGGGACCACCACTCGGGGGAGACCCAGTACTTC
TRBD1 | - | 15 | TRBJ2-1 | TRBV11-3 | CASSSGQGLYNEQFF | TGTGCCAGCAGCTCGGGACAGGGATTATACAATGAGCAGTTCTTC
TRBD1 | - | 16 | TRBJ1-3 | TRBV9 | CASSGTGGASGDTIYF | TGTGCCAGCAGCGGGACAGGGGGCGCCTCAGGAGACACCATATATTTT
- | few | 13 | TRBJ1-2 | TRBV12-3/TRBV12-4 | CASSGQGYYGYTF | TGTGCCAGCAGTGGGCAGGGTTACTATGGCTACACCTTC
- | - | 13 | TRBJ1-6 | TRBV5-1 | CASSTSMTSPLHF | TGCGCCAGCAGCACCTCGATGACTTCACCCCTCCACTTT
TRBD1 | - | 16 | TRBJ1-1 | TRBV7-2 | CASSLAGGTVNTEAFF | TGTGCCAGCAGCTTAGCGGGTGGGACAGTGAACACTGAAGCTTTCTTT
TRBD2 | - | 16 | TRBJ2-3 | TRBV27 | CARGGKTSGSKDTQYF | TGTGCCAGGGGGGGGAAAACTAGCGGGAGTAAAGATACGCAGTATTTT
- | once | 17 | TRBJ2-1 | TRBV20-1 | CSASPAGEALLYNEQFF | TGCAGTGCTAGTCCCGCCGGGGAGGCGCTACTTTACAATGAGCAGTTCTTC
- | - | 14 | TRBJ2-2 | TRBV10-3 | CAISGSTNTGELFF | TGTGCCATCAGTGGCTCCACGAACACCGGGGAGCTGTTTTTT
TRBD1 | - | 14 | TRBJ2-7 | TRBV6-2/TRBV6-3 | CASSSDRGLVVQYF | TGTGCCAGCAGTTCGGACAGGGGGCTTGTCGTGCAGTACTTC
- | - | 15 | TRBJ2-2 | TRBV19 | CASSALTSGTGELFF | TGTGCCAGTAGTGCACTGACTAGTGGCACCGGGGAGCTGTTTTTT
TRBD1 | once | 17 | TRBJ1-3 | TRBV3-1/TRBV3-2 | CASSTVTGDLSGNTIYF | TGTGCCAGCAGCACGGTCACAGGGGATTTAAGTGGAAACACCATATATTTT
TRBD2 | - | 16 | TRBJ2-7 | TRBV9 | CASSARGTGGLSEQYF | TGTGCCAGCAGCGCCCGAGGGACGGGAGGGTTGAGTGAGCAGTACTTC